This T cell receptor (beta chain) is drawn from a study of vaccination and CD4 T cells after COVID-19. About the study: Overlapping spike pools from SARS-CoV-2 and HCoV-NL63, HCoV-OC43 and HCoV-229E served as culture stimuli.

Sample treatment: roughly 11-day PBMC culture with coronavirus spike peptide pools or control peptides (ViraFEST assay). Peptide pool stimulation in ViraFEST expanded antigen-specific T cells, whose TCRs were then sequenced. These CD4+ T cells came from approximately 11-day cultures by negative selection. A note on this clonotype: Antigen unknown.

Cultured CD4+ T-cell DNA underwent Oncomine TCR Beta short-read sequencing. TCRdb passed the PCR reads through MiXCR, listing each CDR3 protein once. The table records fewer than 10,000 distinct CDR3 sequences, around 50% of them present only once. Study observations and caveats: Convalescent patients' clones that were vaccine-specific were spike mono-reactive in 304 of 307 cases.

From germline, CDR1 is MNHNS and CDR2 SASEGT. Trimming took 4 bases from V and 3 from J, leaving 9 bases between them. The CDR3 spans 13 residues. This receptor was taken from a human donor who had recovered from COVID-19. This chain joins TRBV6-1 and TRBJ2-5, with a possible D match to TRBD2 (5 bases). Sequencing used CD4+ T cells from blood, cultured in vitro. This chain's CDR3 is CASSGAAEETQYF. The DNA for the CDR3 is TGTGCCAGCAGTGGGGCAGCGGAAGAGACCCAGTACTTC.